The sequence of this T cell receptor beta chain was determined in a study of CD8 T cells in ankylosing spondylitis. Overall study findings and caveats: Matched ankylosing spondylitis synovial fluid reportedly contained a significantly enriched population of disease-linked clones. Disease-linked clones were CD8+ and relatively rare in peripheral blood.

The sample holds one count of this clonotype. Antigen specificity is unknown. A clone one base away is much larger, so this may be a read error. By quantitative 5'-RACE with molecular barcodes, the TCR beta libraries were made. TCRdb itself ran the 5' RACE reads through MiXCR, one entry per CDR3 protein. The table lists under 150,000 distinct CDR3 sequences, roughly 13% of them singletons. The CDR3 is 14 amino acids. Germline CDR1 SGHTA, CDR2 FQGNSA. V was clipped by 5 bases and J by 10 bases, with 20 bases between them. The receptor was derived from a female donor with ankylosing spondylitis or in good health (not recorded which). Sequenced: blood, either unsorted or a sorted T cell fraction (not recorded which). V usage is TRBV7-2 and J usage is TRBJ2-5; no clear D gene. The CDR3 here is CASSPLTFQKSQYF. The CDR3 DNA is TGTGCCAGCAGCCCCCTCACCTTCCAAAAGAGCCAGTACTTC.